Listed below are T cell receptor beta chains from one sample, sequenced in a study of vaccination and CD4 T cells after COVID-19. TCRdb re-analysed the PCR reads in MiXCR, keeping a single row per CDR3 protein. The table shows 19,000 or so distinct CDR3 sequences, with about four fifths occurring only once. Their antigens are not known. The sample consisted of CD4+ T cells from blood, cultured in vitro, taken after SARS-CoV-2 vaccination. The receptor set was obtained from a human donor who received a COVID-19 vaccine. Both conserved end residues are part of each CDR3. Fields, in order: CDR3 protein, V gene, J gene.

CDR3aa: CASSIAGVTSSGNTIYF
v_gene: TRBV19
j_gene: TRBJ1-3

CDR3aa: CAMSLRGDMGYTF
v_gene: TRBV2
j_gene: TRBJ1-2

CDR3aa: CASSYAGQGMDEQFF
v_gene: TRBV6-5
j_gene: TRBJ2-1

CDR3aa: CASSLGGGGARDTQYF
v_gene: TRBV11-3
j_gene: TRBJ2-3

CDR3aa: CAWETGQGSNQPQHF
v_gene: TRBV30
j_gene: TRBJ1-5

CDR3aa: CATSDLGTGLNTDTQYF
v_gene: TRBV24-1
j_gene: TRBJ2-3

CDR3aa: CASRTDGTGSYEQYF
v_gene: TRBV19
j_gene: TRBJ2-7

CDR3aa: CAISTGTGSAVETF
v_gene: TRBV10-3
j_gene: TRBJ1-2

CDR3aa: CSARASGGAVLADTQYF
v_gene: TRBV20-1
j_gene: TRBJ2-3

CDR3aa: CAIRGLGNTDTQYF
v_gene: TRBV10-3
j_gene: TRBJ2-3

CDR3aa: CASSRLTVSGSGDTQYF
v_gene: TRBV19
j_gene: TRBJ2-3

CDR3aa: CSASRGSGYTF
v_gene: TRBV20-1
j_gene: TRBJ1-2

CDR3aa: CASSVGQVNTEAFF
v_gene: TRBV11-1
j_gene: TRBJ1-1

CDR3aa: CASGQRARIPGYTF
v_gene: TRBV2
j_gene: TRBJ1-2

CDR3aa: CASSRRQAAQQYF
v_gene: TRBV7-6
j_gene: TRBJ2-7

CDR3aa: CASSKRVPGQIVGQYF
v_gene: TRBV21-1
j_gene: TRBJ2-7

CDR3aa: CASSLLNRNTEAFF
v_gene: TRBV7-9
j_gene: TRBJ1-1

CDR3aa: CSASSRGSVGIRYF
v_gene: TRBV20-1
j_gene: TRBJ2-4

CDR3aa: CASSDYRGTEAFF
v_gene: TRBV25-1
j_gene: TRBJ1-1

CDR3aa: CATSEDGWDQPQHF
v_gene: TRBV24-1
j_gene: TRBJ1-5

CDR3aa: CSARDGEVYSNQPQHF
v_gene: TRBV20-1
j_gene: TRBJ1-5

CDR3aa: CAWSTPTGGLTEAFF
v_gene: TRBV30
j_gene: TRBJ1-1

CDR3aa: CSARAGQGGNTIYF
v_gene: TRBV20-1
j_gene: TRBJ1-3

CDR3aa: CASSPPVWTYEQYF
v_gene: TRBV6-1
j_gene: TRBJ2-7

CDR3aa: CASRPGRSSYNSPLHF
v_gene: TRBV27
j_gene: TRBJ1-6

CDR3aa: CASSSGFRTYEQHF
v_gene: TRBV6-5
j_gene: TRBJ2-7

CDR3aa: CASSGFRGATYNSPLHF
v_gene: TRBV6-1
j_gene: TRBJ1-6

CDR3aa: CSAMRGGTDTQYF
v_gene: TRBV20-1
j_gene: TRBJ2-3

CDR3aa: CASSRDSTDTQYF
v_gene: TRBV6-4
j_gene: TRBJ2-3

CDR3aa: CACHRGAVEAFF
v_gene: TRBV30
j_gene: TRBJ1-1

CDR3aa: CASSDTPSENNSPLHF
v_gene: TRBV6-1
j_gene: TRBJ1-6